The TCR beta chain described here comes from a study of T cell responses to AZD1222 COVID-19 vaccine. Points from the study as a whole: The repertoires were collected only after the peak T cell response. Spike-specific TCR breadth and depth both grew after two AZD1222 doses. As reported, nearly half of all spike-specific TCRs target variant regions that are unmutated.

Comments on this clone: Its target is not known.

V was clipped by 0 bases and J by 4 bases, with 10 bases between them. The CDR3 length is 15 residues. From germline, CDR1 is SNHLY and CDR2 FYNNEI. The assay was immunoSEQ multiplex PCR, and TCRdb's table has in-frame clones only and misses some. The data contain some 200,000 clones, roughly 93% of them seen just once; the ten biggest clones take up 0.99%. The clonotype was recovered from an adult in good health. The gene calls are TRBV2 and TRBJ1-5; D uncertain. Sequenced here: peripheral blood, sampled on day 0 of AZD1222 vaccination. CDR3 coding DNA: TGTGCCAGCAGTGAAGCTGGCGGGCCAAATCAGCCCCAGCATTTT. Its translation: CASSEAGGPNQPQHF.